This T cell receptor beta chain was documented in a study of vaccination and CD4 T cells after COVID-19. At the level of the study: Median time from second vaccine dose to sampling was over 55 days (14 to 241). Treatment of control cultures consisted of a CEFX pool, an HIV-1 Nef pool, or no peptide.

Findings and caveats of the study: A median of around 90% of reactive clones, in convalescent patients, became evident only post-vaccination.

Treatment described: 10-day PBMC culture with coronavirus spike peptide pools or control peptides (ViraFEST assay). Isolation of CD4+ T cells by negative selection took place after roughly eleven days of culture. Note on this clonotype: Its antigen is currently unknown.

The Oncomine TCR Beta short-read assay was applied to DNA of cultured CD4+ T cells. TCRdb processed the PCR reads anew with MiXCR; each CDR3 protein has one entry. This table holds 10,000 to 13,000 distinct CDR3 sequences, around 30% found once. The receptor comes from a human donor who had recovered from COVID-19. Specimen: CD4+ T cells from blood, cultured in vitro.

CDR3 amino acids: CASSQRGVAGGPSSYNEQFF. The CDR3 coding sequence is TGTGCCAGCAGCCAGAGGGGGGTAGCGGGAGGGCCTTCCTCCTACAATGAGCAGTTCTTC. The chain is built from TRBV11-3 and TRBJ2-1; 11 bases align to TRBD2. The CDR3 covers 20 residues. Germline lookup yields CDR1 SGHNT and CDR2 YENEEA. The ends lost 5 bases at V and 0 bases at J; junction bases unmatched: 15.